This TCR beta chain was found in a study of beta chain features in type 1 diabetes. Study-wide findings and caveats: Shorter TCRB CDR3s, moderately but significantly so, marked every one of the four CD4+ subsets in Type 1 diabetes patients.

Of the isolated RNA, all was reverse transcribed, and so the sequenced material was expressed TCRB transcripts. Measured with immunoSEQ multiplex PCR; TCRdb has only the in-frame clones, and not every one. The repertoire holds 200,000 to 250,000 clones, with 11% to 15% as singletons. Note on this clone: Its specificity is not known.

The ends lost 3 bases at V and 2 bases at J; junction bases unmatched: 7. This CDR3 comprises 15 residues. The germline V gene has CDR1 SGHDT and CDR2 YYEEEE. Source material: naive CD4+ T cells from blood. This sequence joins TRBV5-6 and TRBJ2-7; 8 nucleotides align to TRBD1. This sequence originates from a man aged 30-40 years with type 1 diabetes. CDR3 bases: TGTGCCAGCAGCTCGGGACAGGTGGGCCCCTACGAGCAGTACTTC. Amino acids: CASSSGQVGPYEQYF.